The text below deals with one TCR beta chain. This sample is part of a study of T cell responses to AZD1222 COVID-19 vaccine. Here immunoSEQ multiplex PCR was the method, and the copy in TCRdb shows in-frame clones only, minus some. The sample consists of approximately 100,000 clones, about nine tenths of them appearing once. This CDR3 contains 13 residues. V lost 0 bases, J lost 6 bases, and 9 bases lay in between. Looked up from germline, CDR1 is SGHRS and CDR2 is YFSETQ. Sequencing was performed on peripheral blood, taken on day 0 of AZD1222 vaccination. The V gene is TRBV5-1, the J gene TRBJ1-1; weak D call: TRBD1 (6 bases). The clonotype originates from an adult in good health. The DNA for the CDR3 is TGCGCCAGCAGCTTGGCGACAGGCTCTGAAGCTTTCTTT. Its protein is CASSLATGSEAFF. Complete variable domain (other parts from reference TRBV5-1 and TRBJ1-1): KAGVTQTPRYLIKTRGQQVTLSCSPISGHRSVSWYQQTPGQGLQFLFEYFSETQRNKGNFPGRFSGRQFSNSRSEMNVSTLELGDSALYLCASSLATGSEAFFGQGTRLTVV.